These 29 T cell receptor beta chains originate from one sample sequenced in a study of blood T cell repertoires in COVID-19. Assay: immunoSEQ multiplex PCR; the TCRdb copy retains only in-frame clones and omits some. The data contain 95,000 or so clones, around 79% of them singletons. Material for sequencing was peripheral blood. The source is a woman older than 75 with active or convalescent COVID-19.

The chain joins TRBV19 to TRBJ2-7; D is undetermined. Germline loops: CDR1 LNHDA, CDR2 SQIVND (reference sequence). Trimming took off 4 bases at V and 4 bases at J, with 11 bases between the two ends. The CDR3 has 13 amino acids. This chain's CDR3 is CASSSEELYEQYF. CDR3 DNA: TGTGCCAGTAGTAGTGAGGAGTTGTACGAGCAGTACTTC.

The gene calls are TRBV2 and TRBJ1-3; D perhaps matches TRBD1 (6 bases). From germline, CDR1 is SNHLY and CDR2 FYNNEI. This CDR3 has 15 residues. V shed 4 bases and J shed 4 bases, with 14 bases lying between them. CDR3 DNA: TGTGCCAGCAGTGCCGATACAGGGTCAGGAAACACCATATATTTT. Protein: CASSADTGSGNTIYF.

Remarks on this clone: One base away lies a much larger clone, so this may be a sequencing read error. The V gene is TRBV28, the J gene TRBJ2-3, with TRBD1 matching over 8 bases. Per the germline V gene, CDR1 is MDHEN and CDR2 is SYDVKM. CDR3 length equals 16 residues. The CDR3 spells CVSSARTGQLTDTQYF. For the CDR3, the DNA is TGTGTCAGCAGCGCAAGGACAGGGCAACTCACAGATACGCAGTATTTT.

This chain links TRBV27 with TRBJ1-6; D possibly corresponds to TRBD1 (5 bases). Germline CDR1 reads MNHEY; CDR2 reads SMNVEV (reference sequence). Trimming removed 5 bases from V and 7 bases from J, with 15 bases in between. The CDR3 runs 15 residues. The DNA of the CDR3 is TGTGCCAGCAGTCACCCACCAGGGTTGAATTCACCCCTCCACTTT. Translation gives CASSHPPGLNSPLHF.

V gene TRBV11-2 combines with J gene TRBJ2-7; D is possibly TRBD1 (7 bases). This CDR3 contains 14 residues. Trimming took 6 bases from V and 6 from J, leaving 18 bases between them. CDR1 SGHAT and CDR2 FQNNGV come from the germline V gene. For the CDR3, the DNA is TGTGCCAGCAGGTCCGACAGGGCGGGGTCCGAGCAGTACTTC. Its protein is CASRSDRAGSEQYF.

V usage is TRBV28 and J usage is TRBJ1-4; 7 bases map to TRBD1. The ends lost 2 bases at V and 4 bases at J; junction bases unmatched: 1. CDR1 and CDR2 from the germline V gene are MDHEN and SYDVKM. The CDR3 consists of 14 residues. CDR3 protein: CASSLGQVNEKLFF. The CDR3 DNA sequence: TGTGCCAGCAGTTTAGGACAGGTTAATGAAAAACTGTTTTTT.

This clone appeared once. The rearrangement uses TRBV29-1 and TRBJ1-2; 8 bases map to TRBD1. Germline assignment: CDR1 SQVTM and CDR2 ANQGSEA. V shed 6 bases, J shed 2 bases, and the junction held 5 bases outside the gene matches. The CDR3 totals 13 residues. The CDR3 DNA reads TGCAGCGTCGAACGGGACAGGAACTATGGCTACACCTTC. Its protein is CSVERDRNYGYTF.

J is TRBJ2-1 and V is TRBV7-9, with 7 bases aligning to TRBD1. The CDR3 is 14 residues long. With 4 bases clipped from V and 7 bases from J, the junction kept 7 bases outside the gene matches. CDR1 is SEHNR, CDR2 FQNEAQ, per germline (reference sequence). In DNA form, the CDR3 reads TGTGCCAGCAGCTCGCAGACAGGGCAAAATGAGCAGTTCTTC. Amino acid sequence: CASSSQTGQNEQFF.

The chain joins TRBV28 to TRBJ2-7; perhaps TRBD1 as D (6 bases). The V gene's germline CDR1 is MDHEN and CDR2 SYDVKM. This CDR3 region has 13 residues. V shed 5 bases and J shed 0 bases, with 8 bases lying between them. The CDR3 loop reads CASSPGVSYEQYF. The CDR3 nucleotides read TGTGCCAGCAGTCCAGGGGTCTCCTACGAGCAGTACTTC.

In nucleotides, the CDR3 is TGTGCCAGCAGCGCAGGACAGGGCGGTATGAGGGAGCAGTATTTT. It is translated as CASSAGQGGMREQYF. This sequence joins TRBV9 and TRBJ2-3; TRBD1 matches 8 bases. Germline CDR1 SGDLS, CDR2 YYNGEE. The CDR3 is made up of 15 amino acids. After removal of 3 bases from V and 11 bases from J, the junction contained 14 bases not matched to a gene.

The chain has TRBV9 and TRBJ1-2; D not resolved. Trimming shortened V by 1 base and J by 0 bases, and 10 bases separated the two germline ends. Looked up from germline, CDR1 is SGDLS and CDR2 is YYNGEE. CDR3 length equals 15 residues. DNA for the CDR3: TGTGCCAGCAGCGTATTCGACATAGCTAACTATGGCTACACCTTC. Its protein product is CASSVFDIANYGYTF.

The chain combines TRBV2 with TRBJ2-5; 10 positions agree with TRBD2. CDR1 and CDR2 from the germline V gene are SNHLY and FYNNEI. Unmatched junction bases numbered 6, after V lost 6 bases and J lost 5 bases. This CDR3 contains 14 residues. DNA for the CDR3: TGTGCCAGCAGGATAGCGGGAGGCGGGGAGACCCAGTACTTC. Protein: CASRIAGGGETQYF. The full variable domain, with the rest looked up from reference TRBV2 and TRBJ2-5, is EPEVTQTPSHQVTQMGQEVILRCVPISNHLYFYWYRQILGQKVEFLVSFYNNEISEKSEIFDDQFSVERPDGSNFTLKIRSTKLEDSAMYFCASRIAGGGETQYFGPGTRLLVL.

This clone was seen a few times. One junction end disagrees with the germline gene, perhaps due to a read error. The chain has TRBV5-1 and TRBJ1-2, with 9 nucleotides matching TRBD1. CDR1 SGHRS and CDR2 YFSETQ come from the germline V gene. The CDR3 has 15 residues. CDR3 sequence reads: CASSRSGQGNDGYTF. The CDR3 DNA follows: TGTGCCAGCAGCCGCTCGGGACAGGGTAACGATGGCTACACCTTC.

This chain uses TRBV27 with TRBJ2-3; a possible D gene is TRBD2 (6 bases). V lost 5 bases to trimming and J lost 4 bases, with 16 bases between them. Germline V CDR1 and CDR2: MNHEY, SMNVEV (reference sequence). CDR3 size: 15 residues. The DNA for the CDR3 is TGTGCCAGCAGTACGGAACGGGAGCTGGCAGATACGCAGTATTTT. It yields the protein CASSTERELADTQYF.

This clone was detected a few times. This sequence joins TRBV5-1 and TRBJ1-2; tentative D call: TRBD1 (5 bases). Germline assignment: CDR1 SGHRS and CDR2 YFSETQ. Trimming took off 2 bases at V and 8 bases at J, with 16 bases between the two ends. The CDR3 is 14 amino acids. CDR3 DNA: TGCGCCAGCAGCTTTTCCCATTTGGAGGGGGGCTACACCTTC. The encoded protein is CASSFSHLEGGYTF.

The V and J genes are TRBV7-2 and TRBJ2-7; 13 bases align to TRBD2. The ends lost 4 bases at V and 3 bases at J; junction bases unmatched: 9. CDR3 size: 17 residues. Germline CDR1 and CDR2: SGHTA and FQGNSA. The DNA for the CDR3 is TGTGCCAGCAGCTCCTATGGACTAGCGGGAGAAGGCTACGAGCAGTACTTC. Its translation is CASSSYGLAGEGYEQYF.

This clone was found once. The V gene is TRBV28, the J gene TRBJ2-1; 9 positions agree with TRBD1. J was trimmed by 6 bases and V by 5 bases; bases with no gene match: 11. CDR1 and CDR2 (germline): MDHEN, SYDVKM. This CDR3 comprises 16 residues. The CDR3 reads CASSPLRQGGGNEQFF. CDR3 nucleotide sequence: TGTGCCAGCAGTCCACTAAGACAGGGGGGAGGCAATGAGCAGTTCTTC.

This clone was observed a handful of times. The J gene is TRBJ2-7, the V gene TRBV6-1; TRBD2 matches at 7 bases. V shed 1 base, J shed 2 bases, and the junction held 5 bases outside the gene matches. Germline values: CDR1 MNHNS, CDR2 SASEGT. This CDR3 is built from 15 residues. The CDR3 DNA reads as TGTGCCAGCAGTGAAGTGTGGGGGGGTACCTACGAGCAGTACTTC. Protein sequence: CASSEVWGGTYEQYF.

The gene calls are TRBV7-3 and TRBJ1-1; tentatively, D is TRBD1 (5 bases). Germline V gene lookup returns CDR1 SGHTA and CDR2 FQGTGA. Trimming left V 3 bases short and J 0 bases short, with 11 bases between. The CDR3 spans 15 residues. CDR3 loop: CASSLGGSLNTEAFF. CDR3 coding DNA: TGTGCCAGCAGCTTGGGGGGATCCCTGAACACTGAAGCTTTCTTT.

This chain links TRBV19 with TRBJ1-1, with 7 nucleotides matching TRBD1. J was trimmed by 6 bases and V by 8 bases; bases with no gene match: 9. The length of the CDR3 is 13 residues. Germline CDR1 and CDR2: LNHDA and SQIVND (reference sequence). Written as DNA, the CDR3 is TGTGCCAGTTACCACAGGGGCGGGTCTGAAGCTTTCTTT. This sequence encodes CASYHRGGSEAFF.

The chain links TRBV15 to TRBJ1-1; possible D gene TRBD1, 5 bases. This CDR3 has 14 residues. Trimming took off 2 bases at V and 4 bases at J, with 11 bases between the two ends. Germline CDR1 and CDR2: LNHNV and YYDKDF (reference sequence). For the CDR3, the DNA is TGTGCCACCAGCAGACAAAGGACAACCACTGAAGCTTTCTTT. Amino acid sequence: CATSRQRTTTEAFF.

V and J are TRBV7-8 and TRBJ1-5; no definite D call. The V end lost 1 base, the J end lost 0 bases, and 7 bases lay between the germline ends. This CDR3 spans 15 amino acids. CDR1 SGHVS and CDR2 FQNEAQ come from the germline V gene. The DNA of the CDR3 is TGTGCCAGCAGCTTAGGTCTAGATAGCAATCAGCCCCAGCATTTT. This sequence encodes CASSLGLDSNQPQHF.

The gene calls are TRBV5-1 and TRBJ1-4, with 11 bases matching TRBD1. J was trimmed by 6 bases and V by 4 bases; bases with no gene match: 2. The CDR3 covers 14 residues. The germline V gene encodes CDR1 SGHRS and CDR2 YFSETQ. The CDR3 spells CASSAGQGDEKLFF. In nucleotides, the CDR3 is TGCGCCAGCAGCGCGGGACAGGGGGATGAAAAACTGTTTTTT.

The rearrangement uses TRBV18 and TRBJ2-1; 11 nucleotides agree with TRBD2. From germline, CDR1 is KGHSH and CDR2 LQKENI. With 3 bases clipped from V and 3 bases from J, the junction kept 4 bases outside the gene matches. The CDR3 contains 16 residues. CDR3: CASSPETSGIYNEQFF. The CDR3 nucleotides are TGTGCCAGCTCACCCGAGACTAGCGGGATCTACAATGAGCAGTTCTTC.

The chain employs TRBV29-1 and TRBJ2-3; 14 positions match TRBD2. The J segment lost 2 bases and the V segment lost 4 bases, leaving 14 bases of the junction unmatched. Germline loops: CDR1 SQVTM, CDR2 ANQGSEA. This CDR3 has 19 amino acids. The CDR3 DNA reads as TGCAGCGTTGGGAATATCGGGACTAGCGGGAGACGGGTCACAGATACGCAGTATTTT. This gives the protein CSVGNIGTSGRRVTDTQYF.

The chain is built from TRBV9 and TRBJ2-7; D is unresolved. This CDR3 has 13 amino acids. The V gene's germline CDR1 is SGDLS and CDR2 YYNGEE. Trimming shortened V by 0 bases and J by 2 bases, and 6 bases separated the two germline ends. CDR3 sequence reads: CASSVGLAYEQYF. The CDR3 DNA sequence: TGTGCCAGCAGCGTAGGTCTAGCCTACGAGCAGTACTTC. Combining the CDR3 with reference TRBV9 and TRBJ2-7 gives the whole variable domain DSGVTQTPKHLITATGQRVTLRCSPRSGDLSVYWYQQSLDQGLQFLIQYYNGEERAKGNILERFSAQQFPDLHSELNLSSLELGDSALYFCASSVGLAYEQYFGPGTRLTVT.

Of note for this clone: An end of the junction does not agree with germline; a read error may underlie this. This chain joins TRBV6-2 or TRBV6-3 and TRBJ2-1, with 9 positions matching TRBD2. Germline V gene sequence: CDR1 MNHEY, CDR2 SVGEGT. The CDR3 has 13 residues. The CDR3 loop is CASSYTGGGGRVF. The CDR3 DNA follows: TGTGCCAGCAGTTACACCGGGGGCGGCGGGAGGGTCTTC.

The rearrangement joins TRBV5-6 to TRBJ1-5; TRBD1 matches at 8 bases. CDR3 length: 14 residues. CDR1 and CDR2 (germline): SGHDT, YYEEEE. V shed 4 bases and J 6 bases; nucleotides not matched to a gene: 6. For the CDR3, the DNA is TGTGCCAGCAGCAGCTACGACAGGGGTCAGCCCCAGCATTTT. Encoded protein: CASSSYDRGQPQHF.

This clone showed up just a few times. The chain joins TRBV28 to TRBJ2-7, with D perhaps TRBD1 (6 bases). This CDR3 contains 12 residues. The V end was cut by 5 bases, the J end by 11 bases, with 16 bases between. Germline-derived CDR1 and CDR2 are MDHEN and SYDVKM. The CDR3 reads CASSIQGGSEYF. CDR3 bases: TGTGCCAGCAGTATACAGGGTGGCTCGGAGTACTTC.